These 18 T cell receptor beta chains were all obtained from the same sample, sequenced in a study of blood T cells in healthy people across ages. Together with a sample-barcoded 5' primer, a J-beta primer mix was included in a second PCR lasting roughly 6 to 12 cycles. TCRdb ran MiXCR on the 5' RACE reads and lists one entry per CDR3 protein. Among 1,100,000 or so distinct CDR3 sequences, less than 50% were seen once, and the ten largest hold approximately 20%. The sample was blood. These receptors all stem from a woman aged 60-75 years in good health.

This chain joins TRBV12-3 or TRBV12-4 and TRBJ1-2; TRBD1 is a possible D gene (5 bases). The CDR3 loop spans 16 amino acids. Trimming took 4 bases from V and 8 from J, leaving 23 bases between them. The DNA for the CDR3 is TGTGCCAGCAGTTCACCCCCAATAGGAGGGGACGGAGGCTACACCTTC. This sequence encodes CASSSPPIGGDGGYTF.

The chain has TRBV10-2 and TRBJ1-1; D remains ambiguous. CDR1 is WSHSY, CDR2 SAAADI, per germline. This CDR3 spans 14 amino acids. V lost 2 bases and J 0 bases, leaving 7 bases between the germline ends. The CDR3 loop is CASSEGFLNTEAFF. The CDR3 bases are TGCGCCAGCAGTGAGGGCTTCTTGAACACTGAAGCTTTCTTT.

The chain carries TRBV7-2 and TRBJ2-3; 12 bases match TRBD2. There are 17 residues in the CDR3. Germline V lookup: CDR1 SGHTA, CDR2 FQGNSA. Losses at the gene ends were 1 base for V and 8 bases for J; bases not matched to a gene: 10. The CDR3 DNA sequence: TGTGCCAGCAGCTTAGTACTAGCGGGAGGCCTGGGGGGTACGCAGTATTTT. Translating gives CASSLVLAGGLGGTQYF.

This chain joins TRBV20-1 and TRBJ2-7, with 14 bases matching TRBD2. The CDR3 runs 19 residues. Per germline, CDR1 DFQATT and CDR2 SNEGSKA (reference sequence). Germline trimming cut 0 bases from V and 2 bases from J; bases unmatched to any gene: 12. CDR3 residues: CSARDPGLAGVRGTYEQYF. The CDR3 nucleotides read TGCAGTGCTAGAGATCCGGGACTAGCGGGAGTCAGGGGCACCTACGAGCAGTACTTC.

This clonotype was counted only a few times. One end of the junction fails to match germline, which may point to a read error. This sequence joins TRBV11-2 and TRBJ2-3; tentative D call: TRBD2 (5 bases). Germline V gives CDR1 SGHAT, CDR2 FQNNGV. The CDR3 runs to 15 residues. CDR3 nucleotide sequence: TGTGCCAGCAGCTTTACCCAGGCTAGCATAGATACGCAGTATTTT. Translated, it gives CASSFTQASIDTQYF. Looking up the rest from reference TRBV11-2 and TRBJ2-3 gives the full variable domain: EAGVAQSPRYKIIEKRQSVAFWCNPISGHATLYWYQQILGQGPKLLIQFQNNGVVDDSQLPKDRFSAERLKGVDSTLKIQPAKLEDSAVYLCASSFTQASIDTQYFGPGTRLTVL.

This chain joins TRBV12-5 and TRBJ2-1, with D possibly TRBD1 on 5 matching bases. Germline loops: CDR1 LGHNT, CDR2 FRNRAP. V dropped 6 bases and J dropped 1 base, with 10 bases sitting between them. There are 14 residues in the CDR3. The CDR3, as DNA: TGTGCTAGTGGAGGGGCCGTATCCTACAATGAGCAGTTCTTC. Translating it yields CASGGAVSYNEQFF.

V gene TRBV5-4 combines with J gene TRBJ2-3, with D possibly being TRBD1 or TRBD2 (5 bases each). Germline CDR1 SGHNT, CDR2 YYREEE (reference sequence). The CDR3 extends over 17 amino acids. Deletions cut 4 bases from V and 2 bases from J, with 20 bases between. CDR3 residues: CASSPSGTHVPTDTQYF. The CDR3 nucleotides are TGTGCCAGCAGCCCCTCCGGGACCCACGTCCCCACAGATACGCAGTATTTT.

Only a few counts were recorded for this clonotype. The CDR3 spells CASSLASGPLDTQYF. For the CDR3, the DNA is TGTGCCAGCAGCTTAGCATCAGGGCCCCTCGATACGCAGTATTTT. V gene TRBV11-1 combines with J gene TRBJ2-3; TRBD1 might be the D (5 bases). Germline V gene sequence: CDR1 SGHAT, CDR2 FQDESV (reference sequence). The length of the CDR3 is 15 residues. Trimming removed 0 bases at V and 6 bases at J, with 13 bases between.

The chain has TRBV2 and TRBJ2-7; 10 positions match TRBD2. The V gene end was trimmed by 8 bases and the J gene end by 7 bases; junction bases not matched to a gene: 11. This CDR3 comprises 14 residues. Germline lookup yields CDR1 SNHLY and CDR2 FYNNEI. The chain's CDR3 is CASGGLAGVEEQYF. In DNA, the CDR3 is TGTGCCAGCGGAGGGCTAGCGGGAGTGGAAGAGCAGTACTTC.

This clonotype was recorded a few times. V is TRBV5-6 and J is TRBJ2-4; 8 positions agree with TRBD2. Germline V gives CDR1 SGHDT, CDR2 YYEEEE. The CDR3 runs to 15 residues. Trimming took 3 bases from V and 8 from J; bases not matched to a gene: 10. The CDR3 DNA sequence: TGTGCCAGCAGCTATCCGGGACTAGGCTTGGACATTCAGTACTTC. This gives the protein CASSYPGLGLDIQYF.

The rearrangement links TRBV15 to TRBJ2-1; a weak D match, TRBD2 (5 bases). The V gene's germline CDR1 is LNHNV and CDR2 YYDKDF (reference sequence). The CDR3 covers 16 residues. The V and J ends lost 0 bases and 6 bases respectively, with 15 bases between them. CDR3 nucleotides: TGTGCCACCAGCAGAGAACTAGGGAAGATAGGCAATGAGCAGTTCTTC. Its protein is CATSRELGKIGNEQFF.

For this clonotype: An end of the junction does not agree with germline; a read error may underlie this. This chain connects TRBV15 to TRBJ2-3; D could derive from TRBD1 or TRBD2 (5 bases each). The CDR3 totals 14 residues. Germline CDR1 is LNHNV and CDR2 is YYDKDF (reference sequence). DNA of the CDR3: TGTGCCACCGGGGCGGGCGGAAGCACAGATATGCAGTATTTT. This translates into CATGAGGSTDMQYF.

Only a few counts were recorded for this clonotype. The chain recombines TRBV29-1 with TRBJ2-7; 7 bases are a match to TRBD1. Germline loops: CDR1 SQVTM, CDR2 ANQGSEA. This CDR3 contains 14 residues. After removal of 2 bases from V and 3 bases from J, the junction contained 7 bases not matched to a gene. The CDR3 sequence: CSVESLQGNYEQYF. The CDR3 bases are TGCAGCGTTGAATCCCTACAGGGGAACTACGAGCAGTACTTC.

This chain joins TRBV6-2 or TRBV6-3 and TRBJ1-2; possible D gene TRBD1, 6 bases. V shed 6 bases and J shed 0 bases, with 11 bases lying between them. The CDR3 totals 14 residues. Germline assignment: CDR1 MNHEY and CDR2 SVGEGT. DNA of the CDR3: TGTGCCAGCAGCCTGGACAGATCTAACTATGGCTACACCTTC. This gives the protein CASSLDRSNYGYTF.

The table lists this clonotype with a few counts. CDR3 amino acids: CASSDMKTFQETQYF. The CDR3 DNA follows: TGTGCCAGCAGTGACATGAAAACCTTCCAAGAGACCCAGTACTTC. This chain joins TRBV2 and TRBJ2-5; D is unclear. The V gene's germline CDR1 is SNHLY and CDR2 FYNNEI. With 3 bases removed from V and 1 base from J, the gap between germline ends came to 12 bases. This CDR3 is built from 15 residues. The full variable domain, its missing parts supplied by reference TRBV2 and TRBJ2-5, is EPEVTQTPSHQVTQMGQEVILRCVPISNHLYFYWYRQILGQKVEFLVSFYNNEISEKSEIFDDQFSVERPDGSNFTLKIRSTKLEDSAMYFCASSDMKTFQETQYFGPGTRLLVL.

This chain links TRBV7-6 with TRBJ2-3, with D uncertain. Deletions cut 5 bases from V and 2 bases from J, with 8 bases between. From germline, CDR1 is SGHVS and CDR2 FNYEAQ. This CDR3 is built from 13 residues. This CDR3 reads CASSRQITDTQYF. In DNA form, the CDR3 reads TGTGCCAGCAGCCGGCAGATCACAGATACGCAGTATTTT.

This clonotype was detected only once. This chain links TRBV5-1 with TRBJ2-3, with no clear D. V was shortened by 4 bases and J by 2 bases, with 8 bases between the two germline ends. The CDR3 loop spans 13 amino acids. In germline, CDR1 is SGHRS, CDR2 YFSETQ. CDR3 in amino acids: CASSVQSTDTQYF. DNA of the CDR3: TGCGCCAGCAGCGTTCAATCCACAGATACGCAGTATTTT.

The J gene is TRBJ2-4, the V gene TRBV20-1, with D uncertain. The DNA end is a closer match to TRBJ2-7, so the J assignment may be wrong. The CDR3 runs 12 residues. CDR1 and CDR2 from the germline V gene are DFQATT and SNEGSKA (reference sequence). CDR3 DNA sequence: TGCAGTGCTAGACCAAGGCCTGCCGAGCAGTACTTC. Protein sequence: CSARPRPAEQYF.